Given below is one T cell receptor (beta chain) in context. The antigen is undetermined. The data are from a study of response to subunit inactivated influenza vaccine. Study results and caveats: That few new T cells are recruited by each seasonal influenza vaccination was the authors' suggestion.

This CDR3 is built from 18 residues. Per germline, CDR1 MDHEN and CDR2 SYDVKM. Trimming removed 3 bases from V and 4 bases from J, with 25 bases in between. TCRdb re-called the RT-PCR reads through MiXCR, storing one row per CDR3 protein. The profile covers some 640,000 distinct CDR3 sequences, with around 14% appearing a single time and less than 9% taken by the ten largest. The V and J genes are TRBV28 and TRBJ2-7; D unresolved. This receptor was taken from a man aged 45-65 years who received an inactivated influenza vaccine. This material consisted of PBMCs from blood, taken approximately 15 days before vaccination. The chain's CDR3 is CASSLSKGDTAWPYEQYF. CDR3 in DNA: TGTGCCAGCAGTTTGAGCAAAGGTGACACGGCTTGGCCGTACGAGCAGTACTTC.